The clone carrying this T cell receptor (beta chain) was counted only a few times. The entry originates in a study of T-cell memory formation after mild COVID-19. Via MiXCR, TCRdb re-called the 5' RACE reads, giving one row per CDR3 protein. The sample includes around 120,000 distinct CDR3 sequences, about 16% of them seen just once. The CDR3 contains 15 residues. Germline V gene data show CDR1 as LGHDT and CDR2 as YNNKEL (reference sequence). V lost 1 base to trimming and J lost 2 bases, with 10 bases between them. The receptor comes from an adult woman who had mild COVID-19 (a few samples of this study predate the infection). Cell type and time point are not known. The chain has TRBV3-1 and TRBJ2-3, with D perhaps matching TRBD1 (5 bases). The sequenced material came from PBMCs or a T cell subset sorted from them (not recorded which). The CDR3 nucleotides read TGTGCCAGCAGCCAAGGTTGGGGCCCCACAGATACGCAGTATTTT. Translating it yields CASSQGWGPTDTQYF.